One sample yielded the 29 T cell receptor beta chains listed below, sequenced in a study of T cell changes during pregnancy in multiple sclerosis. The table came from immunoSEQ multiplex PCR; TCRdb's copy has only in-frame clones and leaves some out. The sample records approximately 23,000 clones, about 89% being singletons. Sequenced material: CD4+ T cells from peripheral blood mononuclear cells, taken in the third trimester of pregnancy. The receptors come from a female donor in good health, enrolled as a control in a pregnancy study.

The chain is built from TRBV18 and TRBJ2-1, with 14 positions matching TRBD2. V gave up 4 bases and J gave up 6 bases; unmatched junction bases: 2. The CDR3 is 15 residues long. The germline V gene has CDR1 KGHSH and CDR2 LQKENI. The CDR3 sequence: CASSRLAGGTNEQFF. CDR3 bases: TGTGCCAGCTCACGACTAGCGGGGGGGACCAATGAGCAGTTCTTC.

This rearrangement joins TRBV7-9 to TRBJ2-1, with TRBD2 matching 13 bases. V gave up 1 base and J gave up 12 bases; unmatched junction bases: 9. Germline V gene lookup returns CDR1 SEHNR and CDR2 FQNEAQ (reference sequence). This CDR3 spans 16 amino acids. The DNA of the CDR3 is TGTGCCAGCAGCTTAGAGGGACTAGCGGGGTTCGGGTGGCAGTTCTTC. Amino acids: CASSLEGLAGFGWQFF.

The chain joins TRBV29-1 to TRBJ2-7; no firm D call. The CDR3 has 12 amino acids. Trimming stripped 4 bases from V and 4 bases from J, with 11 bases between. Germline V gene sequence: CDR1 SQVTM, CDR2 ANQGSEA. The CDR3 is CSVAPTTYEQYF. For the CDR3, the DNA is TGCAGCGTTGCCCCTACGACTTACGAGCAGTACTTC.

In this sample, this clone is medium-sized. This chain links TRBV28 with TRBJ2-5; TRBD2 might be the D (5 bases). The CDR3 is 14 residues long. Trimming took off 1 base at V and 5 bases at J, with 11 bases between the two ends. The V gene's germline CDR1 is MDHEN and CDR2 SYDVKM. The CDR3 DNA sequence: TGTGCCAGCAGTTTATACCGGAGGTCGGAGACCCAGTACTTC. Its translation is CASSLYRRSETQYF.

The chain carries TRBV10-2 and TRBJ2-7; tentatively, D is TRBD1 (6 bases). The CDR3 is 15 residues long. Germline-derived CDR1 and CDR2 are WSHSY and SAAADI. V was clipped by 4 bases and J by 0 bases, with 13 bases between them. The CDR3 protein is CASSVLRDISYEQYF. DNA of the CDR3: TGCGCCAGCAGTGTCCTCCGGGACATCTCCTACGAGCAGTACTTC.

This sequence joins TRBV28 and TRBJ2-5; D gene unclear. TRBJ2-7 explains the end of the DNA better; the J call may be wrong. The germline gives CDR1 MDHEN, CDR2 SYDVKM. This CDR3 contains 14 residues. CDR3 bases: TGTGCCAGCAGTTTGGGTCAGGCGACCTACGAGCAGTACTTC. Its translation: CASSLGQATYEQYF.

This clone was observed a single time. The rearrangement links TRBV7-3 to TRBJ1-6; 10 nucleotides agree with TRBD1. V shed 3 bases and J 10 bases; nucleotides not matched to a gene: 6. CDR3 size: 15 residues. The germline V gene encodes CDR1 SGHTA and CDR2 FQGTGA. CDR3 in DNA: TGTGCCAGCAGCTTCTCCGGGACAGGGGTATCACCCCTCCACTTT. Protein: CASSFSGTGVSPLHF.

The J gene is TRBJ2-5, the V gene TRBV18; TRBD2 matches 11 bases. V was clipped by 0 bases and J by 3 bases; unmatched bases: 6. Germline V lookup: CDR1 KGHSH, CDR2 LQKENI. The CDR3 covers 17 residues. In DNA, the CDR3 is TGTGCCAGCTCACCACCGGAGGGGACTAGCGGTGAAGAGACCCAGTACTTC. This codes for CASSPPEGTSGEETQYF.

CDR3 in DNA: TGTGCCAGCTCACCACCGGTTGGCAGAAACTATGGCTACACCTTC. It specifies CASSPPVGRNYGYTF. This chain links TRBV18 with TRBJ1-2; unclear D gene. The CDR3 length is 15 residues. Germline V gives CDR1 KGHSH, CDR2 LQKENI. Between the trimmed V and J ends, which lost 0 bases and 2 bases, there was a span of 10 bases. Full variable domain (missing parts from reference TRBV18 and TRBJ1-2): NAGVMQNPRHLVRRRGQEARLRCSPMKGHSHVYWYRQLPEEGLKFMVYLQKENIIDESGMPKERFSAEFPKEGPSILRIQQVVRGDSAAYFCASSPPVGRNYGYTFGSGTRLTVV.

The chain links TRBV5-5 to TRBJ2-2; the D is unclear. Germline V gene lookup returns CDR1 SGHKS and CDR2 YYEKEE (reference sequence). V lost 1 base, J lost 1 base, and 5 bases lay in between. This CDR3 region has 14 residues. In DNA form, the CDR3 reads TGTGCCAGCAGCTTGTCAGGGAACACCGGGGAGCTGTTTTTT. This codes for CASSLSGNTGELFF.

The chain is built from TRBV19 and TRBJ1-5; D unresolved. Trimming pared 10 bases from V and 11 bases from J, leaving 15 bases between. This CDR3 contains 11 residues. Per germline, CDR1 LNHDA and CDR2 SQIVND (reference sequence). Written as DNA, the CDR3 is TGTGCCACCCGCGGGCCTTCCGCCCAGCATTTT. This translates into CATRGPSAQHF. Together with reference TRBV19 and TRBJ1-5, the CDR3 gives the full variable domain: DGGITQSPKYLFRKEGQNVTLSCEQNLNHDAMYWYRQDPGQGLRLIYYSQIVNDFQKGDIAEGYSVSREKKESFPLTVTSAQKNPTAFYLCATRGPSAQHFGDGTRLSIL.

The chain has TRBV6-1 and TRBJ1-5, with TRBD1 matching over 7 bases. The CDR3 sequence is 15 residues long. V lost 6 bases and J lost 6; bases outside the gene matches: 11. CDR1 and CDR2 from the germline V gene are MNHNS and SASEGT. CDR3 DNA sequence: TGTGCCAGCAGGGCGGAACAGGGGATTATTCAGCCCCAGCATTTT. This translates into CASRAEQGIIQPQHF.

The chain uses TRBV9 and TRBJ2-7, with D possibly TRBD1 on 6 matching bases. V shed 2 bases and J shed 0 bases, with 12 bases lying between them. Germline V gene data show CDR1 as SGDLS and CDR2 as YYNGEE. The CDR3 has 15 residues. The CDR3 loop is CASSVPRDNSYEQYF. CDR3 nucleotide sequence: TGTGCCAGCAGCGTTCCCCGGGACAACTCCTACGAGCAGTACTTC.

V is TRBV9 and J is TRBJ1-3; maybe TRBD1 (5 bases). The germline V and J ends were trimmed by 3 bases and 0 bases, with 13 bases remaining between them. The CDR3 is made up of 16 amino acids. In germline, CDR1 is SGDLS, CDR2 YYNGEE. As DNA, the CDR3 is TGTGCCAGCAGCGAAACAGGAACCCGCTCTGGAAACACCATATATTTT. Translating gives CASSETGTRSGNTIYF.

This chain connects TRBV29-1 to TRBJ2-1; 7 bases are shared with TRBD1. Germline assignment: CDR1 SQVTM and CDR2 ANQGSEA. The CDR3 is 15 amino acids. V dropped 7 bases and J dropped 8; count of bases not matched to a gene: 17. The CDR3 reads CSASRRLDRVDEQFF. The CDR3, as DNA: TGCAGCGCCTCTAGGCGCCTCGACAGGGTTGATGAGCAGTTCTTC.

The chain has TRBV19 and TRBJ2-7; weak D call: TRBD1 (6 bases). The CDR3 covers 14 residues. Germline CDR1 and CDR2: LNHDA and SQIVND (reference sequence). The V end lost 6 bases, the J end lost 5 bases, and 17 bases lay between the germline ends. The CDR3 spells CASRPGTRLHEQYF. The CDR3 DNA reads as TGTGCCAGTAGGCCCGGGACAAGGCTCCACGAGCAGTACTTC. The variable domain in full, completed from reference TRBV19 and TRBJ2-7, reads DGGITQSPKYLFRKEGQNVTLSCEQNLNHDAMYWYRQDPGQGLRLIYYSQIVNDFQKGDIAEGYSVSREKKESFPLTVTSAQKNPTAFYLCASRPGTRLHEQYFGPGTRLTVT.

The gene calls are TRBV5-1 and TRBJ2-7, with 7 positions matching TRBD2. V was clipped by 2 bases and J by 1 base; unmatched bases: 6. CDR3 length: 15 residues. CDR1 and CDR2 from the germline V gene are SGHRS and YFSETQ. The CDR3 bases are TGCGCCAGCAGCTTTGAGGGGCGGGGGTCCTACGAGCAGTACTTC. Its translation: CASSFEGRGSYEQYF. Filled out from reference TRBV5-1 and TRBJ2-7, the complete variable domain reads KAGVTQTPRYLIKTRGQQVTLSCSPISGHRSVSWYQQTPGQGLQFLFEYFSETQRNKGNFPGRFSGRQFSNSRSEMNVSTLELGDSALYLCASSFEGRGSYEQYFGPGTRLTVT.

This clone was observed a single time. The chain links TRBV5-4 to TRBJ2-7; D perhaps matches TRBD2 (6 bases). The CDR3 sequence is 15 residues long. CDR1 SGHNT and CDR2 YYREEE come from the germline V gene (reference sequence). Trimming cost V 3 bases and J 0 bases, with 13 bases left between them. Written as DNA, the CDR3 is TGTGCCAGCAGCTCCGGAGGAGGGGACTCCTACGAGCAGTACTTC. It specifies CASSSGGGDSYEQYF.

The J gene is TRBJ2-3, the V gene TRBV19; D is possibly TRBD2 (5 bases). CDR3 length: 13 residues. Germline-derived CDR1 and CDR2 are LNHDA and SQIVND (reference sequence). V was clipped by 1 base and J by 7 bases, with 9 bases between them. The CDR3 DNA follows: TGTGCCAGTAGTATAGGTAACGGGAATACGCAGTATTTT. Its protein product is CASSIGNGNTQYF.

This sequence joins TRBV12-5 and TRBJ2-3; no reliable D call. The CDR3 is made up of 14 amino acids. With 7 bases removed from V and 5 bases from J, the gap between germline ends came to 16 bases. The germline gives CDR1 LGHNT, CDR2 FRNRAP. The CDR3 loop reads CASAPGGAQDTQYF. CDR3 DNA sequence: TGTGCTAGTGCTCCTGGCGGAGCCCAAGATACGCAGTATTTT.

J is TRBJ2-3 and V is TRBV7-2; no definite D call. V gave up 5 bases and J gave up 2 bases, with 11 bases separating them. The CDR3 runs to 14 residues. Looked up from germline, CDR1 is SGHTA and CDR2 is FQGNSA. The CDR3 spells CASSPGRYTDTQYF. The DNA of the CDR3 is TGTGCCAGCAGCCCAGGCCGTTACACAGATACGCAGTATTTT.

A single count supports this clone. V and J are TRBV6-1 and TRBJ2-3, with TRBD2 matching over 11 bases. Germline assignment: CDR1 MNHNS and CDR2 SASEGT. The junction had 18 bases not matched to a gene; V was cut back by 1 base and J by 6 bases. The CDR3 contains 20 residues. The DNA for the CDR3 is TGTGCCAGCAGTGAAGTAATTAGCGGGGGGGCTTATACCAGCATGGATACGCAGTATTTT. It codes for CASSEVISGGAYTSMDTQYF.

The J gene is TRBJ1-5, the V gene TRBV6-1, with D perhaps TRBD1 (6 bases). The CDR3 extends over 13 amino acids. Germline CDR1 MNHNS, CDR2 SASEGT. V lost 8 bases to trimming and J lost 3 bases, with 11 bases between them. DNA for the CDR3: TGTGCCAGCTTACAGGGTTCCAATCAGCCCCAGCATTTT. It encodes CASLQGSNQPQHF.

Here the CDR3 reads CATSRDRGQGGGYTF. In nucleotides, the CDR3 is TGTGCCACCAGCAGAGATAGGGGGCAGGGAGGCGGCTACACCTTC. The chain combines TRBV15 with TRBJ1-2; the match to TRBD1 covers 7 bases. The V gene end was trimmed by 0 bases and the J gene end by 8 bases; junction bases not matched to a gene: 9. The germline V gene has CDR1 LNHNV and CDR2 YYDKDF (reference sequence). The CDR3 covers 15 residues.

This clone was seen once. The chain employs TRBV7-2 and TRBJ1-5; tentative D call: TRBD1 (6 bases). The germline V gene has CDR1 SGHTA and CDR2 FQGNSA. Between the trimmed V and J ends, which lost 5 bases and 5 bases, there was a span of 16 bases. The CDR3 runs to 15 residues. The CDR3 loop reads CASSQAWDMDQPQHF. DNA for the CDR3: TGTGCCAGCAGCCAAGCCTGGGACATGGATCAGCCCCAGCATTTT.

The chain links TRBV5-1 to TRBJ2-5; 13 bases align to TRBD2. V gave up 0 bases and J gave up 2 bases; unmatched junction bases: 7. The CDR3 runs to 18 residues. CDR1 and CDR2 (germline): SGHRS, YFSETQ. In DNA, the CDR3 is TGCGCCAGCAGCTTGGAACGACTAGCGGGAGGATTTCAAGAGACCCAGTACTTC. It specifies CASSLERLAGGFQETQYF. The variable domain in full, with the rest retrieved from reference TRBV5-1 and TRBJ2-5, is KAGVTQTPRYLIKTRGQQVTLSCSPISGHRSVSWYQQTPGQGLQFLFEYFSETQRNKGNFPGRFSGRQFSNSRSEMNVSTLELGDSALYLCASSLERLAGGFQETQYFGPGTRLLVL.

The chain carries TRBV7-2 and TRBJ2-5; TRBD1 aligns across 10 bases. Trimming cost V 4 bases and J 1 base; bases outside gene matches: 15. The CDR3 runs to 19 residues. CDR1 is SGHTA, CDR2 FQGNSA, per germline. The CDR3 region is CASSSLDRGRGGRQETQYF. CDR3 sequence (DNA): TGTGCCAGCAGCTCCCTCGACAGGGGGCGCGGGGGTCGCCAAGAGACCCAGTACTTC.

This clone was seen more than once but under ten times. This chain joins TRBV19 and TRBJ1-2, with D possibly being TRBD1 (5 bases). This CDR3 is built from 14 residues. Looked up from germline, CDR1 is LNHDA and CDR2 is SQIVND (reference sequence). V lost 6 bases, J lost 4 bases, and 15 bases lay in between. In nucleotides, the CDR3 is TGTGCCAGTAGCCTCATGACAGAGTCCTATGGCTACACCTTC. Residues: CASSLMTESYGYTF.

The V call is TRBV27, the J call TRBJ1-5; D remains unclear. Trimming pared 6 bases from V and 0 bases from J, leaving 9 bases between. Germline CDR1 MNHEY, CDR2 SMNVEV (reference sequence). This CDR3 is 14 amino acids long. As DNA, the CDR3 is TGTGCCAGCAGGTCCGGGGTTAGCAATCAGCCCCAGCATTTT. Amino acid sequence: CASRSGVSNQPQHF.